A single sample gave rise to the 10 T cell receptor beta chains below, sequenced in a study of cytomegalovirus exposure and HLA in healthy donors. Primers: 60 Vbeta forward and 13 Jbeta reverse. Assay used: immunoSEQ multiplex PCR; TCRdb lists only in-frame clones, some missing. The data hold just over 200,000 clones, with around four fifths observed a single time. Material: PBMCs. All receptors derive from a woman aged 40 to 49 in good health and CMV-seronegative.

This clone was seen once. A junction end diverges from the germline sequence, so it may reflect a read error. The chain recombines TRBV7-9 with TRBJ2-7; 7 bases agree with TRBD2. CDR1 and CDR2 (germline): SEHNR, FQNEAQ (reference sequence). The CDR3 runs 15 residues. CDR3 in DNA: TGTGCCAGCAGCCCCCGGGGAGCGGGATCCTACGAGCAGTGCTTC. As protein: CASSPRGAGSYEQCF.

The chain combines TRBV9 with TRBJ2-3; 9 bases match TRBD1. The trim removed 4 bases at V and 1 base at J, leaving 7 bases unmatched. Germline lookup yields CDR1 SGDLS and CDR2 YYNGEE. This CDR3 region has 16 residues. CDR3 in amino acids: CASSPQGQGGTDTQYF. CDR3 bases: TGTGCCAGCAGCCCCCAGGGACAGGGTGGCACAGATACGCAGTATTTT.

CDR3 region: CASSGLPSEETQYF. In DNA form, the CDR3 reads TGTGCCAGCTCCGGATTGCCTAGCGAAGAGACCCAGTACTTC. V is TRBV18 and J is TRBJ2-5; D possibly corresponds to TRBD2 (6 bases). V was cut by 6 bases and J by 3 bases, with 14 bases left in between. This CDR3 has 14 amino acids. Germline CDR1 KGHSH, CDR2 LQKENI.

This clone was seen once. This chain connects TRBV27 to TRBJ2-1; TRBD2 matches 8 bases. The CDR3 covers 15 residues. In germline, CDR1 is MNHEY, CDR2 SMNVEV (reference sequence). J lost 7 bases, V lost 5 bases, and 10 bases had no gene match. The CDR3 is CASSPYAGGLNEQFF. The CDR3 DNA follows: TGTGCCAGCAGTCCTTACGCGGGAGGCCTAAATGAGCAGTTCTTC.

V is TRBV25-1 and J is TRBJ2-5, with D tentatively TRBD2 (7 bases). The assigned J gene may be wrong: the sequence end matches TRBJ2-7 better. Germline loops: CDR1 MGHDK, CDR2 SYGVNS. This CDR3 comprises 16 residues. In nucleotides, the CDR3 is TGTGCCAGCAGCGCTCTGGGGGGGGCCAGCCTCTACGAGCAGTACTTC. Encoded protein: CASSALGGASLYEQYF.

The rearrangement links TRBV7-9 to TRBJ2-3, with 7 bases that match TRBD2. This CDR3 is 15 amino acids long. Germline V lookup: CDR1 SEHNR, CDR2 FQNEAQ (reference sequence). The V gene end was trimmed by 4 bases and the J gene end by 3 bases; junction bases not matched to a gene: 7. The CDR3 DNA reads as TGTGCCAGCAGCTCCCCGGCTAGCGGTACAGATACGCAGTATTTT. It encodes CASSSPASGTDTQYF.

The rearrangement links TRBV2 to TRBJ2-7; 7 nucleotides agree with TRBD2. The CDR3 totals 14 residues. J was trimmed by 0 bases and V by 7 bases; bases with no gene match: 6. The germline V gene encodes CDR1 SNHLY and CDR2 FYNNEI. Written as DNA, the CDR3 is TGTGCCAGCATGCCGGCTAGCGGCTCCTACGAGCAGTACTTC. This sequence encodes CASMPASGSYEQYF.

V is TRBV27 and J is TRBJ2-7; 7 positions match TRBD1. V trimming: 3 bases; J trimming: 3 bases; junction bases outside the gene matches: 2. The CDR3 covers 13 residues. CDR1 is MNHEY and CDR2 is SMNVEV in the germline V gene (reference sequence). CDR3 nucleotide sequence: TGTGCCAGCAGTTTGGGACAGAACTACGAGCAGTACTTC. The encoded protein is CASSLGQNYEQYF.

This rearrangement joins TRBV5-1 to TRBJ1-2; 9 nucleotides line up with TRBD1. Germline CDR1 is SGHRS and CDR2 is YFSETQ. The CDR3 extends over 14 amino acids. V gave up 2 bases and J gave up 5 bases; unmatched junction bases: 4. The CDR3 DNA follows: TGCGCCAGCAGCTTACAGGGGGCGCATTATGGCTACACCTTC. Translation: CASSLQGAHYGYTF.

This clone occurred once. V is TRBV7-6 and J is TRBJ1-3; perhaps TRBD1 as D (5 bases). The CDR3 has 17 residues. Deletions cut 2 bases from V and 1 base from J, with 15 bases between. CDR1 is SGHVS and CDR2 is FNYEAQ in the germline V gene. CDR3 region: CASSLNSREASGNTIYF. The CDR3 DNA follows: TGTGCCAGCAGCTTAAATTCCAGGGAGGCATCTGGAAACACCATATATTTT.